One and the same sample provided the 27 T cell receptor beta chains below, sequenced in a study of blood T cell repertoires in COVID-19. Profiling relied on immunoSEQ multiplex PCR, and the TCRdb table lists in-frame clones only, not all of them. The sample shows hundreds of thousands of clones, 70% to 90% of them seen only once. Sequenced sample: peripheral blood. The receptors stem from a woman aged 45-59 years with active or convalescent COVID-19.

The chain joins TRBV5-4 to TRBJ1-6; 7 positions match TRBD1. Germline CDR1 is SGHNT and CDR2 is YYREEE (reference sequence). V lost 7 bases and J lost 5; bases outside the gene matches: 9. This CDR3 contains 15 residues. The chain's CDR3 is CASRRGGQDNSPLHF. Here the CDR3 DNA reads TGTGCCAGCCGCCGAGGAGGACAGGATAATTCACCCCTCCACTTT.

This clone was picked up a small number of times. The chain couples TRBV28 to TRBJ1-2; the D gene is possibly TRBD1 (6 bases). The germline gives CDR1 MDHEN, CDR2 SYDVKM. The length of the CDR3 is 13 residues. Trimming left V 5 bases short and J 2 bases short, with 9 bases between. The CDR3 loop reads CASSATGNYGYTF. The CDR3 nucleotides are TGTGCCAGCAGTGCAACAGGGAACTATGGCTACACCTTC.

V gene TRBV2 combines with J gene TRBJ1-1; D is perhaps TRBD1 (5 bases). CDR1 is SNHLY, CDR2 FYNNEI, per germline. There are 14 residues in the CDR3. Trimming took off 11 bases at V and 0 bases at J, with 16 bases between the two ends. CDR3 region: CAGGGAKMNTEAFF. Written as DNA, the CDR3 is TGTGCCGGTGGAGGGGCGAAAATGAACACTGAAGCTTTCTTT.

The chain has TRBV19 and TRBJ2-2; D ambiguous. Trimming pared 1 base from V and 0 bases from J, leaving 12 bases between. Germline V gives CDR1 LNHDA, CDR2 SQIVND (reference sequence). The CDR3 consists of 17 residues. CDR3: CASSIVVSSANTGELFF. DNA of the CDR3: TGTGCCAGTAGTATAGTAGTGAGCTCTGCGAACACCGGGGAGCTGTTTTTT.

This clone was seen a single time. This chain joins TRBV5-4 and TRBJ2-3, with 7 bases identical to TRBD2. CDR3 length: 15 amino acids. CDR1 and CDR2 (germline): SGHNT, YYREEE (reference sequence). V shed 4 bases and J 0 bases; nucleotides not matched to a gene: 5. The CDR3 spells CASSPGRPSTDTQYF. Written as DNA, the CDR3 is TGTGCCAGCAGCCCCGGGAGGCCTAGCACAGATACGCAGTATTTT.

The chain couples TRBV10-3 to TRBJ1-5; no definite D call. From germline, CDR1 is ENHRY and CDR2 SYGVKD. This CDR3 is built from 16 residues. Trimming pared 6 bases from V and 2 bases from J, leaving 17 bases between. The CDR3 region has the DNA TGTGCCATCAGCGACTACGTAGGGCGAGGCAATCAGCCCCAGCATTTT. Encoded protein: CAISDYVGRGNQPQHF.

The V and J genes are TRBV20-1 and TRBJ2-7; 8 nucleotides agree with TRBD2. Trimming removed 3 bases from V and 7 bases from J; junction bases left unmatched: 11. The V gene's germline CDR1 is DFQATT and CDR2 SNEGSKA (reference sequence). The CDR3 loop spans 14 amino acids. CDR3: CSASTGLASWEQYF. The CDR3 bases are TGCAGTGCTAGTACCGGACTAGCTTCTTGGGAGCAGTACTTC.

The genes are TRBV4-1 and TRBJ1-4; tentative D call: TRBD1 (6 bases). V lost 2 bases and J lost 8, with 12 bases in between. This CDR3 is built from 14 residues. Germline V gene data show CDR1 as MGHRA and CDR2 as YSYEKL. This CDR3 is CASSQTGYQEKLFF. The CDR3 DNA follows: TGCGCCAGCAGCCAAACAGGGTATCAAGAAAAACTGTTTTTT.

This clone was seen only a few times. The chain has TRBV24-1 and TRBJ2-4, with 8 bases matching TRBD1. Per the germline V gene, CDR1 is KGHDR and CDR2 is SFDVKD. The trim removed 12 bases at V and 10 bases at J, leaving 13 bases unmatched. The CDR3 loop spans 13 amino acids. This CDR3 reads CAGKGQAPLIQYF. The DNA of the CDR3 is TGTGCCGGAAAGGGACAGGCGCCTTTAATTCAGTACTTC.

This clone was detected only a few times. V usage is TRBV2 and J usage is TRBJ2-7; D is possibly TRBD1 (6 bases). V lost 7 bases and J 1 base, leaving 17 bases between the germline ends. The germline CDR1 and CDR2 sequences are SNHLY and FYNNEI. The CDR3 consists of 15 residues. The CDR3 protein is CASNRRGPGSYEQYF. CDR3 sequence (DNA): TGTGCCAGCAACCGCAGGGGCCCCGGATCCTACGAGCAGTACTTC.

This chain links TRBV5-6 with TRBJ2-7, with TRBD1 matching 7 bases. Germline V gene sequence: CDR1 SGHDT, CDR2 YYEEEE. The CDR3 extends over 14 amino acids. Trimming removed 4 bases from V and 3 bases from J; junction bases left unmatched: 7. DNA for the CDR3: TGTGCCAGCAGCCCCAGGGACAGAGGCTACGAGCAGTACTTC. Translated: CASSPRDRGYEQYF.

The chain has TRBV7-2 and TRBJ2-2; D is uncertain. The ends were cut back, 4 bases at V and 1 base at J, with 13 bases in the middle. The CDR3 length is 16 residues. Germline V gene data show CDR1 as SGHTA and CDR2 as FQGNSA. The CDR3 spells CASSSSSVRNTGELFF. The CDR3 DNA reads TGTGCCAGCAGCTCCTCCAGCGTCAGGAACACCGGGGAGCTGTTTTTT.

The chain combines TRBV5-1 with TRBJ2-1, with 8 nucleotides matching TRBD1. This CDR3 is built from 14 residues. The germline V gene has CDR1 SGHRS and CDR2 YFSETQ. The trim removed 3 bases at V and 8 bases at J, leaving 7 bases unmatched. The CDR3 sequence: CASSSDRAWDEQFF. The CDR3 DNA is TGCGCCAGCAGCTCGGACAGGGCCTGGGATGAGCAGTTCTTC. Looking up the rest from reference TRBV5-1 and TRBJ2-1 gives the full variable domain: KAGVTQTPRYLIKTRGQQVTLSCSPISGHRSVSWYQQTPGQGLQFLFEYFSETQRNKGNFPGRFSGRQFSNSRSEMNVSTLELGDSALYLCASSSDRAWDEQFFGPGTRLTVL.

This rearrangement joins TRBV6-5 to TRBJ2-3; 9 positions agree with TRBD2. In germline, CDR1 is MNHEY, CDR2 SVGAGI. The CDR3 has 13 residues. V was clipped by 0 bases and J by 9 bases; unmatched bases: 1. In DNA form, the CDR3 reads TGTGCCAGCAGTTACTCGCGGGAGGGGACGCAGTATTTT. Protein: CASSYSREGTQYF.

The CDR3 DNA reads as TGTGCCAGCAGTTTATTGCGACAGATGACCGGGGAGCTGTTTTTT. Its translation is CASSLLRQMTGELFF. The rearrangement uses TRBV27 and TRBJ2-2, with D possibly matching TRBD1 (5 bases). Between the trimmed V and J ends, which lost 1 base and 5 bases, there was a span of 11 bases. CDR1 is MNHEY, CDR2 SMNVEV, per germline (reference sequence). The CDR3 contains 15 residues.

The chain combines TRBV7-2 with TRBJ2-7, with 12 positions matching TRBD2. In germline, CDR1 is SGHTA, CDR2 FQGNSA. CDR3 length: 15 residues. The ends lost 6 bases at V and 2 bases at J; junction bases unmatched: 5. The CDR3 sequence: CASSQTSGGTYEQYF. CDR3 sequence (DNA): TGTGCCAGCAGTCAAACTAGCGGGGGGACCTACGAGCAGTACTTC.

CDR3 residues: CASSDSGGVDTQYF. Here the CDR3 DNA reads TGTGCCAGCAGCGATAGCGGGGGAGTAGATACGCAGTATTTT. This chain links TRBV4-2 with TRBJ2-3; 9 nucleotides match TRBD2. Per germline, CDR1 LGHNA and CDR2 YNFKEQ. CDR3 length: 14 amino acids. V lost 5 bases, J lost 5 bases, and 5 bases stayed unmatched.

Written as DNA, the CDR3 is TGCGCCAGCAGCCCCTCGGGACAGGGGGCGAAATCAGATACGCAGTATTTT. Encoded protein: CASSPSGQGAKSDTQYF. V and J are TRBV4-1 and TRBJ2-3, with 12 positions matching TRBD1. Trimming took 4 bases from V and 4 from J; bases not matched to a gene: 9. Per germline, CDR1 MGHRA and CDR2 YSYEKL. The CDR3 has 17 amino acids.

In its sample, this clone was seen once. The sample carries other DNA sequences with the same CDR3. This chain joins TRBV24-1 and TRBJ2-1, with 11 positions matching TRBD1. The V gene's germline CDR1 is KGHDR and CDR2 SFDVKD. The CDR3 runs to 15 residues. J was trimmed by 6 bases and V by 3 bases; bases with no gene match: 3. CDR3 sequence reads: CATSDPGQGVNEQFF. The DNA of the CDR3 is TGTGCCACCAGTGATCCGGGACAGGGGGTCAATGAGCAGTTCTTC.

This chain connects TRBV28 to TRBJ1-1; 8 nucleotides line up with TRBD1. Germline V gene sequence: CDR1 MDHEN, CDR2 SYDVKM. The J segment lost 5 bases and the V segment lost 8 bases, leaving 7 bases of the junction unmatched. This CDR3 region has 13 residues. CDR3 in amino acids: CASGGTGRTEAFF. CDR3 DNA sequence: TGTGCCAGCGGGGGGACAGGTCGAACTGAAGCTTTCTTT.

The gene calls are TRBV11-2 and TRBJ2-7; 7 bases map to TRBD1. CDR3 size: 15 residues. Germline V CDR1 and CDR2: SGHAT, FQNNGV. Trimming cost V 4 bases and J 5 bases; bases outside gene matches: 11. CDR3 sequence reads: CASSSNRGNTDEQYF. The CDR3 nucleotides read TGTGCCAGCAGCTCTAACAGGGGAAATACGGACGAGCAGTACTTC.

The gene calls are TRBV7-3 and TRBJ2-5, with TRBD1 identical over 7 bases. Unmatched junction bases numbered 4, after V lost 5 bases and J lost 4 bases. This CDR3 has 13 residues. Per the germline V gene, CDR1 is SGHTA and CDR2 is FQGTGA. The CDR3 loop is CASSEGARETQYF. The CDR3 region has the DNA TGTGCCAGCAGCGAGGGGGCCCGAGAGACCCAGTACTTC.

V usage is TRBV3-1 (or the pseudogene TRBV3-2) and J usage is TRBJ1-2; no firm D call. Germline assignment: CDR1 LGHDT and CDR2 YNNKEL (reference sequence). V lost 2 bases and J lost 2, with 6 bases in between. The CDR3 covers 13 residues. The DNA of the CDR3 is TGTGCCAGCAGCCAACAGTTGAACTATGGCTACACCTTC. Protein product: CASSQQLNYGYTF.

The chain combines TRBV7-8 with TRBJ2-1; TRBD1 aligns across 7 bases. The CDR3 consists of 14 residues. CDR1 is SGHVS, CDR2 FQNEAQ, per germline. V shed 5 bases, J shed 0 bases, and the junction held 1 base outside the gene matches. The CDR3, as DNA: TGTGCCAGCAGCCGGGACAGCTCCTACAATGAGCAGTTCTTC. Translation gives CASSRDSSYNEQFF.

This clone was picked up one time. The chain carries TRBV4-2 and TRBJ2-1; TRBD2 agrees at 12 bases. This CDR3 region has 19 residues. J lost 1 base, V lost 4 bases, and 11 bases had no gene match. CDR1 and CDR2 from the germline V gene are LGHNA and YNFKEQ. The CDR3 nucleotides are TGTGCCAGCAGCCCAGACGCGACTAGCGGGAGAAGATCCTACAATGAGCAGTTCTTC. Amino acids: CASSPDATSGRRSYNEQFF.

In nucleotides, the CDR3 is TGTGCCACCAGTAAAACAGGGGAGACTGAAGCTTTCTTT. Amino acids: CATSKTGETEAFF. The chain joins TRBV24-1 to TRBJ1-1; 7 bases are shared with TRBD1. This CDR3 region has 13 residues. The germline V gene has CDR1 KGHDR and CDR2 SFDVKD. V shed 6 bases, J shed 5 bases, and the junction held 5 bases outside the gene matches.

This sequence joins TRBV5-1 and TRBJ2-7; 7 bases line up with TRBD1. Germline CDR1 reads SGHRS; CDR2 reads YFSETQ. J lost 2 bases, V lost 3 bases, and 8 bases had no gene match. The CDR3 has 15 amino acids. The CDR3 DNA reads TGCGCCAGCAGCTCTTCTCCGGGACAGACCTACGAGCAGTACTTC. Translating gives CASSSSPGQTYEQYF. Full variable domain (missing parts from reference TRBV5-1 and TRBJ2-7): KAGVTQTPRYLIKTRGQQVTLSCSPISGHRSVSWYQQTPGQGLQFLFEYFSETQRNKGNFPGRFSGRQFSNSRSEMNVSTLELGDSALYLCASSSSPGQTYEQYFGPGTRLTVT.